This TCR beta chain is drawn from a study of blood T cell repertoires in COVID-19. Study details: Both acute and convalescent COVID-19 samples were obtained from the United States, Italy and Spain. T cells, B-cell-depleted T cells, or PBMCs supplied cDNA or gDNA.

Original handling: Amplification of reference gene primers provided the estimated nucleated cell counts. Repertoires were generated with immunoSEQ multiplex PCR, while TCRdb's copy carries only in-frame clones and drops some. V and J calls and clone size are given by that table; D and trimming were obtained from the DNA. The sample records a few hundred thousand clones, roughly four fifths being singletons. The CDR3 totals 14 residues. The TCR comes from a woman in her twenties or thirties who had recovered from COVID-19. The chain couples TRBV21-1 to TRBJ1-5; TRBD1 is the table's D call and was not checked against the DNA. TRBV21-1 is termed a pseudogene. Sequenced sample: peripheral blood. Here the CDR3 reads CAPGPDSRDQPQHF. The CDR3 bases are TGTGCCCCAGGCCCGGACAGTAGGGATCAGCCCCAGCATTTT.